This T cell receptor (beta chain) came from a study of T cells in Graves' hyperthyroidism and ophthalmopathy. Each diagnosis was grounded in clinical symptoms, serum thyroxine and TRAb, thyroid ultrasound, and orbital computed tomography. Cells are PBMCs isolated from roughly 9.3 ml of fresh blood. Turning to this clonotype: What it recognizes is unknown.

Deletions cut 4 bases from V and 0 bases from J, with 15 bases between. CDR3 size: 16 residues. Germline V gene lookup returns CDR1 SGHDN and CDR2 FVKESK. Regarding the study as a whole: The authors' 13 V-J model separated ophthalmopathy from stable hyperthyroidism. Appearing also in blood were most of the thyroid clonotypes expanded above 0.001.

Amplification of TCR beta CDR3 regions was performed using RNA transcripts as template. RT-PCR in the first round (using the HTBI primer set) targeted the TCR CDR3. TCRdb re-derived calls from the multiplex PCR reads in MiXCR, one entry per CDR3 protein. The data hold 500,000 to 650,000 distinct CDR3 sequences, with about 15% observed a single time. This TCR was recovered from a woman aged 40 to 55 with Graves' hyperthyroidism. Specimen: blood. This rearrangement joins TRBV14 to TRBJ1-1; possible D gene TRBD1, 6 bases. CDR3 sequence: CASSRIRTAMNTEAFF. DNA for the CDR3: TGTGCCAGCAGCCGCATTCGGACAGCCATGAACACTGAAGCTTTCTTT. Full variable domain (outside the CDR3, taken from reference TRBV14 and TRBJ1-1): EAGVTQFPSHSVIEKGQTVTLRCDPISGHDNLYWYRRVMGKEIKFLLHFVKESKQDESGMPNNRFLAERTGGTYSTLKVQPAELEDSGVYFCASSRIRTAMNTEAFFGQGTRLTVV.